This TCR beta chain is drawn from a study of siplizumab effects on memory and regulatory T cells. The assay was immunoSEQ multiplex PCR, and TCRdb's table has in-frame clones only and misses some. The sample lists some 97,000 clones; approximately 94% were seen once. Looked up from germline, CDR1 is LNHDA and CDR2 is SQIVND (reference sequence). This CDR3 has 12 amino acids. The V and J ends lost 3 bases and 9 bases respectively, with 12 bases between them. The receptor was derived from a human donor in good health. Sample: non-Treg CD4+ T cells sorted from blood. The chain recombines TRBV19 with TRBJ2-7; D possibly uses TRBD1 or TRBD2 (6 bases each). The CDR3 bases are TGTGCCAGTAGTATTCCTGGAGGGGGGCAGTACTTC. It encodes CASSIPGGGQYF. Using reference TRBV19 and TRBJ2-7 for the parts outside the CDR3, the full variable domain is DGGITQSPKYLFRKEGQNVTLSCEQNLNHDAMYWYRQDPGQGLRLIYYSQIVNDFQKGDIAEGYSVSREKKESFPLTVTSAQKNPTAFYLCASSIPGGGQYFGPGTRLTVT.